Below, 15 T cell receptor beta chains from the same sample are listed, as sequenced in a study of PD-1 blockade in classical Hodgkin lymphoma. Only in-frame clones appear in the TCRdb table, and some are missing; sequencing was by immunoSEQ multiplex PCR. The sample yields 75,000 to 95,000 clones, approximately 86% seen once. Time point denoted: cycle 4 day 1 (C4D1), after 6 weeks of nivolumab. Following autologous stem cell transplantation, relapse occurred in every patient, and exposure to brentuximab vedotin varied. The sequencing here drew on peripheral blood mononuclear cells (PBMCs), taken before the fourth cycle of nivolumab. The receptors stem from a human donor with classical Hodgkin lymphoma.

The gene calls are TRBV28 and TRBJ1-1, with 9 bases lining up with TRBD1. Trimming took 6 bases from V and 6 from J; bases not matched to a gene: 8. Germline CDR1 and CDR2: MDHEN and SYDVKM. CDR3 length equals 14 residues. The CDR3 protein is CASSSGQGISEAFF. DNA for the CDR3: TGTGCCAGCAGCTCCGGACAGGGGATTTCTGAAGCTTTCTTT.

This chain links TRBV5-6 with TRBJ2-7, with D unclear. Germline CDR1 reads SGHDT; CDR2 reads YYEEEE. Deletions cut 2 bases from V and 0 bases from J, with 9 bases between. This CDR3 region has 14 residues. Here the CDR3 DNA reads TGTGCCAGCAGCTTTGGGCCTAACTCCTACGAGCAGTACTTC. It encodes CASSFGPNSYEQYF.

The V and J genes are TRBV28 and TRBJ2-7; D uncertain. Germline CDR1 MDHEN, CDR2 SYDVKM. V lost 5 bases and J lost 1, with 6 bases in between. This CDR3 has 12 residues. In nucleotides, the CDR3 is TGTGCCAGCAGTATAATATCCTACGAGCAGTACTTC. Protein sequence: CASSIISYEQYF.

This rearrangement joins TRBV19 to TRBJ1-1, with D possibly TRBD1 on 6 matching bases. The CDR3 is made up of 15 amino acids. In germline, CDR1 is LNHDA, CDR2 SQIVND (reference sequence). Trimming stripped 3 bases from V and 1 base from J, with 12 bases between. DNA of the CDR3: TGTGCCAGTAGTATGAGGGGGGCGCGGAACACTGAAGCTTTCTTT. Encoded protein: CASSMRGARNTEAFF.

The chain employs TRBV7-9 and TRBJ1-4, with 9 positions matching TRBD1. V lost 1 base to trimming and J lost 5 bases; unmatched junction nucleotides: 2. Looked up from germline, CDR1 is SEHNR and CDR2 is FQNEAQ (reference sequence). The CDR3 sequence is 15 residues long. CDR3: CASSLGGQGNEKLFF. The CDR3, as DNA: TGTGCCAGCAGCTTAGGTGGACAGGGGAATGAAAAACTGTTTTTT.

The chain couples TRBV7-6 to TRBJ2-5; tentatively, D is TRBD1 (6 bases). Trimming pared 3 bases from V and 2 bases from J, leaving 10 bases between. This CDR3 comprises 14 residues. Germline V gene data show CDR1 as SGHVS and CDR2 as FNYEAQ. CDR3 nucleotide sequence: TGTGCCAGCAGCTTTTTTCAGGGGCAAGAGACCCAGTACTTC. Translating it yields CASSFFQGQETQYF.

V usage is TRBV10-3 and J usage is TRBJ2-1, with D possibly TRBD1 on 7 matching bases. Germline-derived CDR1 and CDR2 are ENHRY and SYGVKD. The CDR3 loop spans 15 amino acids. The V gene lost 0 bases and the J gene lost 7 bases, with 13 bases spanning the gap. CDR3 in amino acids: CAISESAGGKNEQFF. The CDR3 DNA is TGTGCCATCAGTGAGTCGGCAGGGGGGAAGAATGAGCAGTTCTTC.

The chain is built from TRBV6-5 and TRBJ2-7, with D maybe TRBD2 (6 bases). Germline V gives CDR1 MNHEY, CDR2 SVGAGI. V lost 4 bases to trimming and J lost 6 bases, with 16 bases between them. There are 14 residues in the CDR3. The CDR3 loop reads CASSSAPGAGEQYF. CDR3 bases: TGTGCCAGCAGTTCCGCCCCGGGAGCCGGCGAGCAGTACTTC.

This chain links TRBV6-1 with TRBJ1-2; D possibly corresponds to TRBD1 (6 bases). The CDR3 has 15 amino acids. CDR1 and CDR2 (germline): MNHNS, SASEGT. The ends were cut back, 5 bases at V and 0 bases at J, with 13 bases in the middle. CDR3 nucleotides: TGTGCCAGCAGTTGGGGTCAGGGGTCTAACTATGGCTACACCTTC. It codes for CASSWGQGSNYGYTF.

The chain recombines TRBV30 with TRBJ2-3; 7 bases are shared with TRBD2. The CDR3 loop spans 13 amino acids. The J segment lost 2 bases and the V segment lost 4 bases, leaving 3 bases of the junction unmatched. Germline CDR1 is GTSNPN and CDR2 is SVGIG (reference sequence). The CDR3 DNA sequence: TGTGCCTGGACTAGCGGAACCACAGATACGCAGTATTTT. It is translated as CAWTSGTTDTQYF.

The chain is built from TRBV6-6 and TRBJ1-1; D gene ambiguous. The V gene's germline CDR1 is MNHNY and CDR2 SVGAGI (reference sequence). This CDR3 is built from 13 residues. V was pared by 7 bases and J by 3 bases, with 12 bases between. The CDR3 nucleotides read TGTGCCAGCACCCTCGGATGGGACACTGAAGCTTTCTTT. Translation gives CASTLGWDTEAFF.

The gene calls are TRBV7-3 and TRBJ1-1; the D is unclear. The germline gives CDR1 SGHTA, CDR2 FQGTGA. There are 13 residues in the CDR3. V lost 5 bases and J lost 0, with 7 bases in between. The CDR3 loop reads CASSQFVNTEAFF. DNA of the CDR3: TGTGCCAGCAGCCAGTTTGTGAACACTGAAGCTTTCTTT.

The rearrangement joins TRBV19 to TRBJ2-5; D is uncertain. The ends were cut back, 1 base at V and 4 bases at J, with 13 bases in the middle. CDR1 LNHDA and CDR2 SQIVND come from the germline V gene (reference sequence). The CDR3 extends over 15 amino acids. CDR3 amino acids: CASSIGVATPETQYF. CDR3 nucleotides: TGTGCCAGTAGTATAGGGGTTGCCACCCCAGAGACCCAGTACTTC.

This chain joins TRBV5-5 and TRBJ1-5; D uncertain. Trimming took 0 bases from V and 3 from J, leaving 7 bases between them. Germline CDR1 and CDR2: SGHKS and YYEKEE (reference sequence). The CDR3 length is 14 residues. Written as DNA, the CDR3 is TGTGCCAGCAGCTTGGACGGTGACAATCAGCCCCAGCATTTT. Translated, it gives CASSLDGDNQPQHF.

V and J are TRBV28 and TRBJ1-2; D is unclear. The CDR3 covers 13 residues. Germline loops: CDR1 MDHEN, CDR2 SYDVKM. V was trimmed by 3 bases and J by 3 bases, leaving 8 bases between them. The chain's CDR3 is CASSLRSDYGYTF. CDR3 sequence (DNA): TGTGCCAGCAGTTTGCGTTCGGACTATGGCTACACCTTC.